The 10 T cell receptor beta chains below all came from one sample that was sequenced in a study of T cells expressing NK-cell markers. After re-calling the 5' RACE reads, TCRdb lists one entry per CDR3 protein, DNA absent. The sample holds about 120,000 distinct CDR3 sequences. The sample consisted of blood T cells: a sorted CD56 or NKG2C T cell subset, CD4+ or CD8+ T cells, or bulk PBMC T cells (not recorded which). These receptor sequences come from a woman aged 18-70 years in good health.

V is TRBV9 and J is TRBJ2-1; TCRdb outputs TRBD2, but without DNA this stays unchecked. The germline CDR1 and CDR2 sequences are SGDLS and YYNGEE. The CDR3 has 15 residues. The CDR3 spells CASSLGLAGGREQFF. The full variable domain, with the rest looked up from reference TRBV9 and TRBJ2-1, is DSGVTQTPKHLITATGQRVTLRCSPRSGDLSVYWYQQSLDQGLQFLIQYYNGEERAKGNILERFSAQQFPDLHSELNLSSLELGDSALYFCASSLGLAGGREQFFGPGTRLTVL.

The chain recombines TRBV4-3 with TRBJ1-2; TCRdb's D gene call, TRBD1, goes unchecked for lack of DNA. The CDR3 totals 15 residues. Germline values: CDR1 LGHNA, CDR2 YSLEER. This CDR3 is CASSQGGGSGYGYTF.

The V gene is TRBV27, the J gene TRBJ2-7; TCRdb designates TRBD1, a call that cannot be tested without DNA. The CDR3 covers 16 residues. Germline assignment: CDR1 MNHEY and CDR2 SMNVEV (reference sequence). This CDR3 is CASRPRQGKSAYEQYF.

V is TRBV4-2 and J is TRBJ1-1; TCRdb's D gene call, TRBD1, goes unchecked for lack of DNA. This CDR3 region has 17 residues. CDR1 is LGHNA, CDR2 YNFKEQ, per germline. This chain's CDR3 is CASSQGGFEVLNTEAFF.

The chain employs TRBV20-1 and TRBJ2-2; the D call of TRBD2 rests on TCRdb alone, since no DNA is present to check it. This CDR3 contains 13 residues. CDR1 is DFQATT and CDR2 is SNEGSKA in the germline V gene (reference sequence). The CDR3 reads CSAPSGNTGELFF.

The V call is TRBV5-6, the J call TRBJ2-1. CDR3 length: 12 amino acids. Germline V gene sequence: CDR1 SGHDT, CDR2 YYEEEE. CDR3: CASSSTFGEQFF.

The rearrangement uses TRBV5-4 and TRBJ2-2. Germline CDR1 SGHNT, CDR2 YYREEE (reference sequence). This CDR3 is built from 15 residues. CDR3 sequence: CASSLYSGDTGELFF.

The chain couples TRBV28 to TRBJ1-3. The CDR3 runs 15 residues. Germline loops: CDR1 MDHEN, CDR2 SYDVKM. This chain's CDR3 is CASRDDGQGLNTIYF.

The V gene is TRBV6-2 or TRBV6-3, the J gene TRBJ1-2; TCRdb proposes TRBD1, but this gene call is untestable without DNA. Germline values: CDR1 MNHEY, CDR2 SVGEGT. The CDR3 is 15 residues long. CDR3 sequence: CASSPGPGVVYGYTF.

The chain joins TRBV5-4 to TRBJ2-1; TCRdb outputs TRBD2, but without DNA this stays unchecked. This CDR3 has 17 amino acids. Germline V CDR1 and CDR2: SGHNT, YYREEE (reference sequence). CDR3 sequence: CASSLWGTSGGYNEQFF.